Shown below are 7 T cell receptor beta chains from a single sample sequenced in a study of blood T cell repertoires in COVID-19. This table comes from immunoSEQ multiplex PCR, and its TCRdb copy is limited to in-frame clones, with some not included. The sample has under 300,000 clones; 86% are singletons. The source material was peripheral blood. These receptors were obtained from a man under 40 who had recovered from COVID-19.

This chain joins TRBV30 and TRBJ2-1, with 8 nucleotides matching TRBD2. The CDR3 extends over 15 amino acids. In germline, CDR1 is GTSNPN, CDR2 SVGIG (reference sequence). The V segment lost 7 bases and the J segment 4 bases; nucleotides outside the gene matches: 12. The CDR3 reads CASKGAGGGYNEQFF. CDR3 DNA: TGTGCCTCCAAGGGCGCGGGGGGTGGGTACAATGAGCAGTTCTTC.

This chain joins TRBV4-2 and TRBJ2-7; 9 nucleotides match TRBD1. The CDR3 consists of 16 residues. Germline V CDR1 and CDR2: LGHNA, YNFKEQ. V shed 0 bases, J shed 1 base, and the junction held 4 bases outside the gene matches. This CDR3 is CASSQDPGTGSYEQYF. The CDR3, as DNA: TGTGCCAGCAGCCAAGATCCCGGGACAGGGTCCTACGAGCAGTACTTC.

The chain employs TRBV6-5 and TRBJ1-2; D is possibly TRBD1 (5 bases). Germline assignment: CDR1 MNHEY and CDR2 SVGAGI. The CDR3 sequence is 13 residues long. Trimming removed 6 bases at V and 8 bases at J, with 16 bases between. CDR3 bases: TGTGCCAGCAGACTCCAGGGTTTAGGGGGCTACACCTTC. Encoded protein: CASRLQGLGGYTF.

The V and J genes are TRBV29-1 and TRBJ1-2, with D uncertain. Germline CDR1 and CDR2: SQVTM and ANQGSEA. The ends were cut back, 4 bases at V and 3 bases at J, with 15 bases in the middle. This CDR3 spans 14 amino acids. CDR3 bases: TGCAGCGTTGGACTTTTGGCGGAGTACTATGGCTACACCTTC. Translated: CSVGLLAEYYGYTF. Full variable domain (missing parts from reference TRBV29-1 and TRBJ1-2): SAVISQKPSRDICQRGTSLTIQCQVDSQVTMMFWYRQQPGQSLTLIATANQGSEATYESGFVIDKFPISRPNLTFSTLTVSNMSPEDSSIYLCSVGLLAEYYGYTFGSGTRLTVV.

In nucleotides, the CDR3 is TGTGCCAGCAGCGCTGGGACAGGGACCGGGGAGCTGTTTTTT. Its translation is CASSAGTGTGELFF. The chain carries TRBV11-3 and TRBJ2-2; 9 bases agree with TRBD1. V was pared by 5 bases and J by 5 bases, with 3 bases of the junction left unmatched. This CDR3 is 14 amino acids long. Per the germline V gene, CDR1 is SGHNT and CDR2 is YENEEA.

This CDR3 reads CASLTGVTDTQYF. The DNA of the CDR3 is TGTGCCAGCTTGACAGGGGTGACAGATACGCAGTATTTT. The chain couples TRBV12-3 or TRBV12-4 to TRBJ2-3; 8 bases line up with TRBD1. V dropped 8 bases and J dropped 3; count of bases not matched to a gene: 4. This CDR3 contains 13 residues.

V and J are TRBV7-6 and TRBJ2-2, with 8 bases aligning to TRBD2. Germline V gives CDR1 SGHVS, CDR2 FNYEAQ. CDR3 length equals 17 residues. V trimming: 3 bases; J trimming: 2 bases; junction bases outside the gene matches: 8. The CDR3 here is CASSLRGLAGNTGELFF. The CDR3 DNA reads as TGTGCCAGCAGCTTGAGAGGGCTAGCGGGTAACACCGGGGAGCTGTTTTTT.